Listed below are T cell receptor beta chains from one sample, sequenced in a study of tumor-infiltrating lymphocytes in primary liver carcinoma. Each CDR3 protein is one row after TCRdb ran MiXCR on the multiplex PCR reads. The sample holds more than 70,000 distinct CDR3 sequences; about 75% are singletons and the top ten take less than 30%. The sequenced sample consisted of tumor-adjacent normal liver tissue. These receptors all stem from a man aged 35 to 55 with primary liver carcinoma and hepatitis B virus infection. CDR3s include the opening cysteine and the closing phenylalanine or tryptophan. Each record gives: CDR3 length, V gene, CDR3 protein.

CDR3 length: 12
V gene: TRBV6-6
CDR3 protein: CASTLGAWEPSF

CDR3 length: 11
V gene: TRBV29-1
CDR3 protein: CIDRQGTETFF

CDR3 length: 14
V gene: TRBV28
CDR3 protein: CASSLGGTKVTQHF

CDR3 length: 13
V gene: TRBV11-2
CDR3 protein: CASSLEVAQPQHF

CDR3 length: 15
V gene: TRBV4-3
CDR3 protein: CASSQDRETPYEKCF

CDR3 length: 14
V gene: TRBV6-5
CDR3 protein: CDSSRDRAAHEQYF

CDR3 length: 13
V gene: TRBV29-1
CDR3 protein: CNAAPTGLHEQYF

CDR3 length: 17
V gene: TRBV30
CDR3 protein: CAWNVRGDRVFGETQYF

CDR3 length: 15
V gene: TRBV20-1
CDR3 protein: CSSRPAREVVETQYF

CDR3 length: 14
V gene: TRBV29-1
CDR3 protein: CSVGWGTVMNTICF

CDR3 length: 11
V gene: TRBV30
CDR3 protein: CAWSIADEQFF

CDR3 length: 16
V gene: TRBV19
CDR3 protein: CATLEGREGHYNEQFF

CDR3 length: 16
V gene: TRBV6-6
CDR3 protein: CASSSIPGQGAREQYF

CDR3 length: 19
V gene: TRBV24-1
CDR3 protein: CATSDSLRLTEPNTGELFF

CDR3 length: 15
V gene: TRBV12-3/TRBV12-4
CDR3 protein: CASSRGTRGSYEQYF

CDR3 length: 13
V gene: TRBV4-1
CDR3 protein: CASSQDGADTQYF

CDR3 length: 15
V gene: TRBV29-1
CDR3 protein: CSVAWGWGMNTETFF

CDR3 length: 15
V gene: TRBV9
CDR3 protein: CASSVDGHQREKLYF

CDR3 length: 14
V gene: TRBV2
CDR3 protein: CASSGVRNTGELFF

CDR3 length: 14
V gene: TRBV7-9
CDR3 protein: CVSSSGSSNSPLHF

CDR3 length: 18
V gene: TRBV11-2
CDR3 protein: CATSLDPWSSGRGETQYF

CDR3 length: 16
V gene: TRBV11-2
CDR3 protein: CPSRSRDSARQETQYF

CDR3 length: 15
V gene: TRBV29-1
CDR3 protein: CIVGLAGGFYNKQFF

CDR3 length: 11
V gene: TRBV10-2
CDR3 protein: CASSGGGEQFF

CDR3 length: 13
V gene: TRBV11-2
CDR3 protein: CVTSLGGASEQYF

CDR3 length: 14
V gene: TRBV6-5
CDR3 protein: CASKMTGRETGAFF

CDR3 length: 15
V gene: TRBV11-2
CDR3 protein: CASSTAPSNIGELFF

CDR3 length: 11
V gene: TRBV12-3/TRBV12-4
CDR3 protein: CASSSSYEQHF

CDR3 length: 17
V gene: TRBV6-1
CDR3 protein: CASIVLAGNSNPGELFF

CDR3 length: 15
V gene: TRBV28
CDR3 protein: CASSRHGQGRDGYTF

CDR3 length: 17
V gene: TRBV11-1
CDR3 protein: CVSNFPGTSGTKNIQYF

CDR3 length: 17
V gene: TRBV6-2/TRBV6-3
CDR3 protein: CASSYSPRGAVTRPQHF

CDR3 length: 21
V gene: TRBV19
CDR3 protein: CTSSIEGQGTSGHRAENIQYF

CDR3 length: 15
V gene: TRBV6-1
CDR3 protein: CASSGLQGKQKTQYF

CDR3 length: 15
V gene: TRBV28
CDR3 protein: CASSLRTGWIDTQYF

CDR3 length: 15
V gene: TRBV5-6
CDR3 protein: CASSFMVSGTYEQYF

CDR3 length: 15
V gene: TRBV7-9
CDR3 protein: CASSPAGLAGVEQFF

CDR3 length: 14
V gene: TRBV5-4
CDR3 protein: CASSLGSNSGGYIF

CDR3 length: 14
V gene: TRBV5-1
CDR3 protein: CASSSSTGEETQYF

CDR3 length: 12
V gene: TRBV6-5
CDR3 protein: CVSSGGLETQYF

CDR3 length: 13
V gene: TRBV4-3
CDR3 protein: CTSSQDRGNTIYF

CDR3 length: 16
V gene: TRBV11-2
CDR3 protein: CASRPTSGRATNEQFF

CDR3 length: 14
V gene: TRBV19
CDR3 protein: CASSLRPNSLEAFF

CDR3 length: 17
V gene: TRBV4-1
CDR3 protein: CASSPLITSGSGNEQFF

CDR3 length: 14
V gene: TRBV12-3/TRBV12-4
CDR3 protein: CDSSPQGRRNEQFF

CDR3 length: 15
V gene: TRBV5-1
CDR3 protein: CASRNVDVSGVEAFF

CDR3 length: 11
V gene: TRBV6-1
CDR3 protein: CASGDLPAQHF

CDR3 length: 14
V gene: TRBV11-2
CDR3 protein: CASSSNRNSYVQYF

CDR3 length: 16
V gene: TRBV6-5
CDR3 protein: CANSYSAGGPINEQFF

CDR3 length: 18
V gene: TRBV5-1
CDR3 protein: CASSLDADSGRSYNERFF

CDR3 length: 13
V gene: TRBV6-6
CDR3 protein: CASSTGGTTGAFF

CDR3 length: 16
V gene: TRBV11-2
CDR3 protein: CASSSPQAPPPETQYF

CDR3 length: 15
V gene: TRBV6-5
CDR3 protein: CASTLSGRHYTEQFF

CDR3 length: 14
V gene: TRBV28
CDR3 protein: CAGSEGLEKPEQYF

CDR3 length: 16
V gene: TRBV5-1
CDR3 protein: CASSLAGTTITDTRYF

CDR3 length: 14
V gene: TRBV29-1
CDR3 protein: CSVDVAGLYNEQFF